This T cell receptor (beta chain) was observed in a study of neurological immune-mediated disorders. This clonotype was observed at least ten times. The time point here: technical triplicate 2. CD4+ or CD8+ T cells at a count of 950,000 to 1,000,000 served as input for the sorted libraries. 5'RACE with 10-nucleotide random UMIs generated the cDNA. TCRdb independently ran MiXCR on the 5' RACE reads; one entry per CDR3 protein. This table has about 32,000 distinct CDR3 sequences, about an eighth appearing once. The length of the CDR3 is 15 residues. Trimming took 5 bases from V and 6 from J, leaving 20 bases between them. Germline CDR1 SEHNR, CDR2 FQNEAQ (reference sequence).

The clonotype originates from a female donor with HTLV-1-associated myelopathy (HAM/TSP). Sequencing input: CD4+ T cells from blood. This sequence joins TRBV7-9 and TRBJ2-7; the D gene is possibly TRBD2 (7 bases). This CDR3 is CASSQTNGGQSEQYF. CDR3 DNA sequence: TGTGCCAGCAGCCAAACCAACGGGGGGCAGAGCGAGCAGTACTTC.